This T cell receptor (beta chain) originates from a study of T cell changes during pregnancy in multiple sclerosis. The V gene's germline CDR1 is SGHKS and CDR2 YYEKEE (reference sequence). The CDR3 loop spans 16 amino acids. Trimming stripped 1 base from V and 0 bases from J, with 13 bases between. Profiled with immunoSEQ multiplex PCR; TCRdb holds only in-frame clones, not every one. Seen here are 60,000 to 95,000 clones, around 90% observed once, and the top ten hold less than 0.45%. This chain joins TRBV5-5 and TRBJ1-1; perhaps TRBD1 as D (6 bases). The sequencing used CD4+ T cells from peripheral blood mononuclear cells, collected before pregnancy. The source of this sequence is a female donor with multiple sclerosis, enrolled in a pregnancy study. CDR3 region: CASSLYRANMNTEAFF. In DNA form, the CDR3 reads TGTGCCAGCAGCTTGTACAGGGCAAACATGAACACTGAAGCTTTCTTT.